These 25 T cell receptor beta chains originate from one sample sequenced in a study of T cells in Graves' hyperthyroidism and ophthalmopathy. The TCR beta CDR3 regions underwent amplification using RNA transcripts as the source. The study used the HTBI primer set for a first-round RT-PCR of the TCR CDR3. TCRdb reprocessed the multiplex PCR reads via MiXCR and lists one record per CDR3 protein. The profile shows roughly 740,000 distinct CDR3 sequences, about 15% of them singletons. The material sequenced was blood. The source is a man younger than 35 with Graves' hyperthyroidism.

This clonotype was counted only a few times. V usage is TRBV5-1 and J usage is TRBJ1-2; 7 bases map to TRBD1. Germline V gives CDR1 SGHRS, CDR2 YFSETQ. Trimming cost V 4 bases and J 0 bases; bases outside gene matches: 3. The CDR3 length is 14 residues. DNA for the CDR3: TGCGCCAGCAGCCTGGGACAGTCTAACTATGGCTACACCTTC. Its protein product is CASSLGQSNYGYTF.

This sequence joins TRBV4-3 and TRBJ2-1, with TRBD2 identical over 8 bases. The CDR3 is made up of 17 amino acids. V lost 0 bases and J lost 5; bases outside the gene matches: 9. Germline V gene sequence: CDR1 LGHNA, CDR2 YSLEER. The CDR3, as DNA: TGCGCCAGCAGCCAAGATCGAGGACTAGCAACAAACAATGAGCAGTTCTTC. It specifies CASSQDRGLATNNEQFF.

In its sample, this clonotype was seen many times. The rearrangement links TRBV28 to TRBJ1-5; D remains unclear. CDR1 and CDR2 (germline): MDHEN, SYDVKM. This CDR3 spans 14 amino acids. Trimming removed 3 bases from V and 4 bases from J, with 10 bases in between. CDR3 nucleotides: TGTGCCAGCAGTTTTAGGAGGGAGAATCAGCCCCAGCATTTT. Translating gives CASSFRRENQPQHF.

Only a few counts were recorded for this clonotype. The chain combines TRBV7-9 with TRBJ2-5; 15 bases align to TRBD2. The CDR3 covers 17 residues. The J segment lost 1 base and the V segment lost 6 bases, leaving 6 bases of the junction unmatched. Germline CDR1 and CDR2: SEHNR and FQNEAQ (reference sequence). CDR3 nucleotides: TGTGCCAGCAGTCGCGGGACTAGCGGGAGGTTCCAAGAGACCCAGTACTTC. Its translation: CASSRGTSGRFQETQYF.

Note on this clonotype: A much bigger clone sits one base away, suggesting this may be a read error. V usage is TRBV3-1 and J usage is TRBJ2-1; D not resolved. This CDR3 comprises 13 residues. Germline V gene lookup returns CDR1 LGHDT and CDR2 YNNKEL (reference sequence). The CDR3 DNA reads as TGTGCCAGCAGCCAAGATCCGTACAATGAGCAGTCCTTC. It is translated as CASSQDPYNEQSF.

The table lists this clonotype with many counts. The CDR3 DNA reads as TGTGCCTGGAGTTCGGACAGGGGCAATGAGCAGTTCTTC. It encodes CAWSSDRGNEQFF. This chain joins TRBV30 and TRBJ2-1; 9 positions match TRBD1. Germline CDR1 is GTSNPN and CDR2 is SVGIG (reference sequence). CDR3 length equals 13 residues. V was pared by 2 bases and J by 6 bases, with 2 bases of the junction left unmatched.

This clonotype was observed many times. The J gene is TRBJ2-1, the V gene TRBV6-2 or TRBV6-3; D unclear. V was clipped by 6 bases and J by 9 bases, with 9 bases between them. CDR3 size: 11 residues. The V gene's germline CDR1 is MNHEY and CDR2 SVGEGT. The CDR3 spells CASRLMGEQFF. Here the CDR3 DNA reads TGTGCCAGCAGACTGATGGGTGAGCAGTTCTTC.

There are many counts of this clonotype. The rearrangement links TRBV28 to TRBJ2-3, with 11 bases fitting TRBD1. Germline CDR1 and CDR2: MDHEN and SYDVKM. J was trimmed by 8 bases and V by 3 bases; bases with no gene match: 7. This CDR3 contains 15 residues. CDR3 region: CASSLGQGDLGTQYF. The CDR3 DNA follows: TGTGCCAGCAGTTTGGGACAGGGGGATTTGGGTACGCAGTATTTT.

This chain links TRBV30 with TRBJ1-5, with 7 bases aligning to TRBD1. J gave up 3 bases and V 3 bases, and 2 bases lay outside the gene matches. From germline, CDR1 is GTSNPN and CDR2 SVGIG (reference sequence). The CDR3 spans 13 residues. The CDR3 DNA is TGTGCCTGGAGCACAGGGGCCAATCAGCCCCAGCATTTT. It translates to CAWSTGANQPQHF. Complete variable domain (other parts from reference TRBV30 and TRBJ1-5): SQTIHQWPATLVQPVGSPLSLECTVEGTSNPNLYWYRQAAGRGLQLLFYSVGIGQISSEVPQNLSASRPQDRQFILSSKKLLLSDSGFYLCAWSTGANQPQHFGDGTRLSIL.

This clonotype was counted a few times. This chain uses TRBV19 with TRBJ2-2; D unresolved. The germline V and J ends were trimmed by 5 bases and 6 bases, with 13 bases remaining between them. This CDR3 spans 14 amino acids. CDR1 is LNHDA and CDR2 is SQIVND in the germline V gene (reference sequence). In DNA, the CDR3 is TGTGCCAGTAGTCAACGCCGGGTCGCCGGGGAGCTGTTTTTT. This encodes CASSQRRVAGELFF.

The rearrangement joins TRBV19 to TRBJ2-5, with 9 bases identical to TRBD2. Losses at the gene ends were 3 bases for V and 6 bases for J; bases not matched to a gene: 14. In germline, CDR1 is LNHDA, CDR2 SQIVND (reference sequence). This CDR3 has 17 amino acids. CDR3 bases: TGTGCCAGTAGTATCATCGGAGCGGGAGGCGACAAGAAGACCCAGTACTTC. Amino acid sequence: CASSIIGAGGDKKTQYF.

Many counts were recorded for this clonotype. The chain combines TRBV28 with TRBJ1-2, with 10 bases that match TRBD1. Germline CDR1 MDHEN, CDR2 SYDVKM. J lost 7 bases, V lost 5 bases, and 10 bases had no gene match. This CDR3 comprises 15 residues. CDR3 loop: CASSPLDRGLIGYTF. DNA of the CDR3: TGTGCCAGCAGTCCCCTCGACAGGGGGCTGATTGGCTACACCTTC.

This clonotype was recorded at least ten times. V gene TRBV28 combines with J gene TRBJ2-1; TRBD2 matches at 11 bases. Per the germline V gene, CDR1 is MDHEN and CDR2 is SYDVKM. V shed 3 bases and J 5 bases; nucleotides not matched to a gene: 9. The CDR3 is 17 amino acids. The CDR3 region has the DNA TGTGCCAGCAGTTTCATTACTAGCGGGAGTTTTCACAATGAGCAGTTCTTC. It specifies CASSFITSGSFHNEQFF.

This clonotype was detected ten times or more. This chain joins TRBV2 and TRBJ2-2; D is perhaps TRBD2 (5 bases). The CDR3 covers 13 residues. V dropped 8 bases and J dropped 7 bases, with 14 bases sitting between them. Germline CDR1 is SNHLY and CDR2 is FYNNEI. The CDR3 reads CASSDSLNGELFF. The CDR3 DNA reads as TGTGCCAGCTCGGACTCTCTTAACGGGGAGCTGTTTTTT. The complete variable domain, with remaining parts taken from reference TRBV2 and TRBJ2-2, reads EPEVTQTPSHQVTQMGQEVILRCVPISNHLYFYWYRQILGQKVEFLVSFYNNEISEKSEIFDDQFSVERPDGSNFTLKIRSTKLEDSAMYFCASSDSLNGELFFGEGSRLTVL.

The sample holds many counts of this clonotype. The chain employs TRBV20-1 and TRBJ2-1; D may be TRBD1 or TRBD2 (5 bases each). Germline V gene data show CDR1 as DFQATT and CDR2 as SNEGSKA (reference sequence). The germline V and J ends were trimmed by 0 bases and 3 bases, with 18 bases remaining between them. This CDR3 is built from 17 residues. CDR3: CSARDPPRGTVYNEQFF. CDR3 sequence (DNA): TGCAGTGCTAGAGATCCGCCGAGGGGTACGGTCTACAATGAGCAGTTCTTC.

There are a few counts of this clonotype. The chain uses TRBV9 and TRBJ1-1; the D is unclear. The ends were cut back, 3 bases at V and 5 bases at J, with 14 bases in the middle. This CDR3 has 14 residues. Germline V gene lookup returns CDR1 SGDLS and CDR2 YYNGEE. The CDR3 is CASSGGGFGTEAFF. The CDR3, as DNA: TGTGCCAGCAGCGGAGGAGGGTTTGGGACTGAAGCTTTCTTT.

At least ten counts were recorded for this clonotype. The genes are TRBV29-1 and TRBJ2-3; 10 nucleotides align to TRBD2. V trimming: 6 bases; J trimming: 0 bases; junction bases outside the gene matches: 18. The CDR3 runs to 19 residues. CDR1 and CDR2 (germline): SQVTM, ANQGSEA. The CDR3 coding sequence is TGCAGCGTACGAGGGTGGGCAGCTGGGACTAGCGCCAGCACAGATACGCAGTATTTT. Its protein product is CSVRGWAAGTSASTDTQYF.

This clonotype was counted ten times or more. The chain joins TRBV12-3 or TRBV12-4 to TRBJ2-3; D gene ambiguous. This CDR3 spans 15 amino acids. V lost 3 bases and J 2 bases, leaving 12 bases between the germline ends. The CDR3 is CASSFEVLFTDTQYF. For the CDR3, the DNA is TGTGCCAGCAGTTTTGAGGTTTTGTTCACAGATACGCAGTATTTT.

The CDR3 protein is CASSQKMSTGELFF. The DNA for the CDR3 is TGTGCCAGCAGCCAAAAAATGAGTACCGGGGAGCTGTTTTTT. The chain is built from TRBV3-1 and TRBJ2-2; D is ambiguous. Germline CDR1 and CDR2: LGHDT and YNNKEL (reference sequence). The germline V and J ends were trimmed by 2 bases and 5 bases, with 9 bases remaining between them. The CDR3 consists of 14 residues.

This clonotype has a count of ten or more. The gene calls are TRBV20-1 and TRBJ1-1; 7 bases line up with TRBD1. Germline V gene lookup returns CDR1 DFQATT and CDR2 SNEGSKA (reference sequence). The CDR3 runs 15 residues. After removal of 0 bases from V and 8 bases from J, the junction contained 12 bases not matched to a gene. The CDR3 DNA reads TGCAGTGCTAGAGAACAGGGGCGCGGAAGAGAGGAAGCTTTCTTT. Translating it yields CSAREQGRGREEAFF.

In this sample, this clonotype turned up many times. The V gene is TRBV7-9, the J gene TRBJ2-1, with 8 positions matching TRBD2. Losses at the gene ends were 3 bases for V and 4 bases for J; bases not matched to a gene: 5. Germline V gives CDR1 SEHNR, CDR2 FQNEAQ (reference sequence). The CDR3 consists of 15 residues. Written as DNA, the CDR3 is TGTGCCAGCAGCTTTCCCTCGGGAGGGTACAATGAGCAGTTCTTC. This gives the protein CASSFPSGGYNEQFF.

This clonotype was counted ten times or more. V gene TRBV7-9 combines with J gene TRBJ2-5; D is undetermined. Germline CDR1 is SEHNR and CDR2 is FQNEAQ (reference sequence). This CDR3 is 13 amino acids long. The V end lost 2 bases, the J end lost 7 bases, and 11 bases lay between the germline ends. DNA for the CDR3: TGTGCCAGCAGCTTATCCCTGGGCGGGACCCAGTACTTC. This translates into CASSLSLGGTQYF.

V and J are TRBV5-6 and TRBJ2-2, with D perhaps matching TRBD1 (5 bases). Looked up from germline, CDR1 is SGHDT and CDR2 is YYEEEE. V lost 4 bases and J 6 bases, leaving 16 bases between the germline ends. The CDR3 length is 15 residues. CDR3 sequence reads: CASSRTMYVPGELFF. Here the CDR3 DNA reads TGTGCCAGCAGCCGGACAATGTACGTCCCCGGGGAGCTGTTTTTT.

This clonotype was found many times. The gene calls are TRBV30 and TRBJ1-1, with D hard to call. The V gene lost 2 bases and the J gene lost 4 bases, with 5 bases spanning the gap. The V gene's germline CDR1 is GTSNPN and CDR2 SVGIG (reference sequence). The CDR3 is 11 amino acids. The CDR3 protein is CAWSMATEAFF. CDR3 DNA: TGTGCCTGGAGTATGGCCACTGAAGCTTTCTTT.

This clonotype was counted a few times. This chain joins TRBV20-1 and TRBJ2-7; 9 bases fit TRBD2. After removal of 6 bases from V and 5 bases from J, the junction contained 32 bases not matched to a gene. CDR1 and CDR2 from the germline V gene are DFQATT and SNEGSKA (reference sequence). The CDR3 spans 21 residues. CDR3 DNA sequence: TGCAGTGCCACACAACCGTCTATTATCGGGGACGGCGGGAGGGTTTACCACGAGCAGTACTTC. This codes for CSATQPSIIGDGGRVYHEQYF.